This TCR beta chain appears in the sequencing data of a study of cytomegalovirus exposure and HLA in healthy donors. Primers: 60 Vbeta forward and 13 Jbeta reverse. The method was immunoSEQ multiplex PCR; TCRdb's version includes in-frame clones alone and lacks a portion of them. The data show fewer than 120,000 clones, about 80% seen once. V dropped 7 bases and J dropped 4; count of bases not matched to a gene: 9. CDR3 size: 15 residues. Germline V CDR1 and CDR2: LNHDA, SQIVND (reference sequence). The sequence was collected from an older woman in good health and CMV-seropositive. The source material was PBMCs. This rearrangement joins TRBV19 to TRBJ2-3; 9 positions agree with TRBD1. The CDR3: CASIVGGTGPDTQYF. The CDR3 region has the DNA TGTGCCAGTATAGTTGGGGGGACAGGGCCAGATACGCAGTATTTT.